The entry that follows covers one T cell receptor (beta chain) sequence. The source of the sample is a study of blood T cell repertoires in COVID-19. At the level of the study: The United States, Italy and Spain were the sources of the acute and convalescent COVID-19 samples. Nucleic acid was either cDNA or gDNA, and it came from T cells, B-cell-depleted T cells, or PBMCs.

There are 21 residues in the CDR3. The J segment lost 4 bases and the V segment lost 2 bases, leaving 22 bases of the junction unmatched. Germline V gene sequence: CDR1 MNHEY, CDR2 SVGEGT. Methods used by the authors: From reference gene primer amplification, estimates of nucleated cell counts were derived. The protocol was immunoSEQ multiplex PCR, while the TCRdb copy is restricted to in-frame clones and leaves out a portion. The DNA gave D and trimming, while V, J and clone size come from that table. This sample carries 160,000 or so clones, roughly 83% of them seen once, and the ten largest clones take roughly 1.4%.

The sequenced sample was peripheral blood. The receptor comes from a human donor in a cohort sampled during active COVID-19. V and J are TRBV6-2 or TRBV6-3 and TRBJ2-5; 10 bases agree with TRBD2. The CDR3 region has the DNA TGTGCCAGCAGTTACAATTGGCTAGCGGGAGAAGAATCGGGTGCCCCAGAGACCCAGTACTTC. It codes for CASSYNWLAGEESGAPETQYF.